This TCR beta chain originates from a study of shared clonotypes between healthy human individuals. V was cut by 0 bases and J by 1 base, with 15 bases left in between. CDR1 is KGHSH and CDR2 is LQKENI in the germline V gene. The CDR3 extends over 17 amino acids. Researchers partitioned CD4+ cells into CD45RA+ naive and CD45RA-negative memory subsets. Clones were read by immunoSEQ multiplex PCR, and TCRdb kept only the in-frame ones, dropping some. Of about 510,000 clones listed, less than 96% were seen once; the top ten hold 0.06%. What was sequenced was naive CD4+ T cells sorted from blood. Subset here: CD45RA+ positively selected. The chain has TRBV18 and TRBJ1-1; D is unresolved. This TCR derives from a woman younger than 45 in good health. The CDR3 reads CASSPPVRGKRNTEAFF. The CDR3 DNA follows: TGTGCCAGCTCACCACCGGTACGGGGAAAGCGGAACACTGAAGCTTTCTTT.